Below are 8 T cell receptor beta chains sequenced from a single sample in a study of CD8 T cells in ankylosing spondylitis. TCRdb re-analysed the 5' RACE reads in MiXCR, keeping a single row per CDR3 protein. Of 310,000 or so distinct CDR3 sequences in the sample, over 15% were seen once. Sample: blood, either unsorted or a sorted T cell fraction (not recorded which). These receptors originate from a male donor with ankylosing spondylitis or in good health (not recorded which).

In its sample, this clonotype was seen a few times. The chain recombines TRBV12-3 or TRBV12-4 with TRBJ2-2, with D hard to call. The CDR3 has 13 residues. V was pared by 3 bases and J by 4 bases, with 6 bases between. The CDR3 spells CASSFGPTGELFF. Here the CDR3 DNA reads TGTGCCAGCAGTTTCGGCCCCACCGGGGAGCTGTTTTTT.

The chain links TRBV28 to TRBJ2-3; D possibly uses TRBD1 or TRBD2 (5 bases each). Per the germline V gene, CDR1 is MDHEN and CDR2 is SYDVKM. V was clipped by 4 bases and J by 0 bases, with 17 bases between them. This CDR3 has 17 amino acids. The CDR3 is CASSSWSGTSSTDTQYF. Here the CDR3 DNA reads TGTGCCAGCAGTTCCTGGTCCGGGACGTCCAGCACAGATACGCAGTATTTT.

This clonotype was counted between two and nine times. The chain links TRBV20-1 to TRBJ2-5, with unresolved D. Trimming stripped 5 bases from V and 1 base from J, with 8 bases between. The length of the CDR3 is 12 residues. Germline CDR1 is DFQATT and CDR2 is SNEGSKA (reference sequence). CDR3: CSAPPGQETQYF. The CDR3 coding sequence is TGCAGTGCTCCCCCAGGCCAAGAGACCCAGTACTTC.

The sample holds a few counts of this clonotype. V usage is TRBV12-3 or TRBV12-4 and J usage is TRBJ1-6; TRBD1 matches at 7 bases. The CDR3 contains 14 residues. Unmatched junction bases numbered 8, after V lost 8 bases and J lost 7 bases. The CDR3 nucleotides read TGTGCCAGCGCCACACAGGGGTCGAATTCACCCCTCCACTTT. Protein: CASATQGSNSPLHF.

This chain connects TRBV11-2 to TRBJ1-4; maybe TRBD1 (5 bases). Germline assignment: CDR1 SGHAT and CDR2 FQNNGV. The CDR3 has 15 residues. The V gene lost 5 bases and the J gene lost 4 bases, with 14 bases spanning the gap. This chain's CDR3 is CASSQSGINNEKLFF. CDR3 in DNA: TGTGCCAGCAGCCAGTCAGGGATAAATAATGAAAAACTGTTTTTT.

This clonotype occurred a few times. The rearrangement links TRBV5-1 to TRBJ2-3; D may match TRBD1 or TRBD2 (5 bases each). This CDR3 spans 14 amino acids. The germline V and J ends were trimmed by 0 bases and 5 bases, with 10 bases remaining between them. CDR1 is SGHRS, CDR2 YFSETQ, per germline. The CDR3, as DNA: TGCGCCAGCAGCTTGGATGGGGGTGGAGATACGCAGTATTTT. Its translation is CASSLDGGGDTQYF.

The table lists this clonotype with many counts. CDR3 residues: CASSLAWGGAVRNEQFF. The CDR3, as DNA: TGCGCCAGCAGCTTGGCTTGGGGGGGCGCGGTACGTAATGAGCAGTTCTTC. V is TRBV5-1 and J is TRBJ2-1; D possibly corresponds to TRBD2 (7 bases). CDR1 is SGHRS and CDR2 is YFSETQ in the germline V gene. Trimming pared 0 bases from V and 7 bases from J, leaving 20 bases between. CDR3 length: 17 residues.

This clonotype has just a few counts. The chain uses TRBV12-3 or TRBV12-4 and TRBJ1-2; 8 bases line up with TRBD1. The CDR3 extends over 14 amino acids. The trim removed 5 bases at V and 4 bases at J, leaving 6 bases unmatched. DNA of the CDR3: TGTGCCAGCAGTCCCGAACAGGGGGGCTATGGCTACACCTTC. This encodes CASSPEQGGYGYTF.